This TCR beta chain was sequenced in a study of blood T cell repertoires in COVID-19. This CDR3 has 15 amino acids. Per germline, CDR1 LNHDA and CDR2 SQIVND (reference sequence). Trimming cost V 5 bases and J 7 bases; bases outside gene matches: 6. TCRdb keeps only in-frame clones here, not all; method: immunoSEQ multiplex PCR. The profile shows 200,000 or so clones, around 79% of them singletons. The rearrangement links TRBV19 to TRBJ1-4; TRBD1 aligns across 11 bases. The source material was peripheral blood. The receptor was derived from a man between 60 and 75 years old with active or convalescent COVID-19. The CDR3 sequence is CASSRSDRGLEKLFF. As DNA, the CDR3 is TGTGCCAGTAGTCGTTCGGACAGGGGGCTTGAAAAACTGTTTTTT.